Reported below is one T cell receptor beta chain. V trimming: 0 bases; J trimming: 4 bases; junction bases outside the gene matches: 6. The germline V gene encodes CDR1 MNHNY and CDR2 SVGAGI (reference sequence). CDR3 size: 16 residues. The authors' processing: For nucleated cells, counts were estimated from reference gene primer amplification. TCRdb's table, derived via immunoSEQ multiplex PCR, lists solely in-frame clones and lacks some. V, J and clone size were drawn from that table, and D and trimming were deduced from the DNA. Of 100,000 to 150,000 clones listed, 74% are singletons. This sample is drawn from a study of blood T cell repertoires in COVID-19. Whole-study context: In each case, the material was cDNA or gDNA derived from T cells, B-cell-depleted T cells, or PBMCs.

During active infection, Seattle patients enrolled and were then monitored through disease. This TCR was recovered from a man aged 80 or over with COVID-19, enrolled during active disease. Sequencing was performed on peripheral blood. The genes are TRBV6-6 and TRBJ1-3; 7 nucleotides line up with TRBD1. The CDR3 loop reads CASSYSGTAGGNTIYF. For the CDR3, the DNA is TGTGCCAGCAGTTACTCGGGGACAGCGGGCGGAAACACCATATATTTT.